These 23 T cell receptor beta chains share one sample of origin, sequenced in a study of naive and memory T cell subsets. The SP2 primer and nested alpha and beta constant region primers amplified ligated cDNA in four rounds. TCRdb ran MiXCR on the 5' RACE reads and lists one entry per CDR3 protein. This table holds tens of thousands of distinct CDR3 sequences, 7.2% found once. TCR cDNA received a 3' ligated oligonucleotide that carried a UMI. These receptors originate from a male donor in good health.

This clonotype has just a few counts. V usage is TRBV28 and J usage is TRBJ1-6; TRBD1 agrees at 7 bases. The CDR3 runs to 14 residues. Germline CDR1 MDHEN, CDR2 SYDVKM. V shed 6 bases and J 7 bases; nucleotides not matched to a gene: 6. The CDR3 DNA reads as TGTGCCAGCAGCTACGGGACAGTCAATTCACCCCTCCACTTT. Amino acids: CASSYGTVNSPLHF.

The chain uses TRBV5-6 and TRBJ1-2, with D tentatively TRBD1 (5 bases). The CDR3 is 15 amino acids. Germline CDR1 and CDR2: SGHDT and YYEEEE. V was trimmed by 1 base and J by 0 bases, leaving 10 bases between them. The CDR3 sequence: CASSLSRVPNYGYTF. CDR3 bases: TGTGCCAGCAGCTTGAGCAGGGTCCCTAACTATGGCTACACCTTC.

This clonotype was seen ten or more times. The chain recombines TRBV6-5 with TRBJ2-3; D is possibly TRBD2 (6 bases). This CDR3 is built from 15 residues. Germline CDR1 and CDR2: MNHEY and SVGAGI. V was pared by 0 bases and J by 5 bases, with 12 bases between. CDR3 coding DNA: TGTGCCAGCAGTTACTCGTCCCGGGGAGGAGATACGCAGTATTTT. Protein sequence: CASSYSSRGGDTQYF.

The V gene is TRBV7-9, the J gene TRBJ2-1; D uncertain. The V end was cut by 4 bases, the J end by 8 bases, with 12 bases between. Germline V gives CDR1 SEHNR, CDR2 FQNEAQ (reference sequence). The CDR3 totals 13 residues. The CDR3 loop reads CASSSSWSDEQFF. In DNA form, the CDR3 reads TGTGCCAGCAGCTCGTCCTGGAGCGATGAGCAGTTCTTC.

This clonotype occurred a few times. The genes are TRBV29-1 and TRBJ2-7; a weak D match, TRBD1 (5 bases). Germline V lookup: CDR1 SQVTM, CDR2 ANQGSEA. Trimming removed 5 bases at V and 3 bases at J, with 11 bases between. The CDR3 length is 12 residues. The CDR3 DNA sequence: TGCAGCGTTTCCGATGACAGCTACGAGCAGTACTTC. Protein sequence: CSVSDDSYEQYF.

In this sample, this clonotype turned up a few times. The J gene is TRBJ2-1, the V gene TRBV19; 9 bases map to TRBD2. The CDR3 loop spans 15 amino acids. V dropped 5 bases and J dropped 4; count of bases not matched to a gene: 6. Germline V gene data show CDR1 as LNHDA and CDR2 as SQIVND (reference sequence). The CDR3 sequence: CASSLLAGRYNEQFF. In DNA form, the CDR3 reads TGTGCCAGTAGTCTCCTAGCGGGGAGATACAATGAGCAGTTCTTC.

In this sample, this clonotype turned up a few times. The chain uses TRBV20-1 and TRBJ2-7; tentatively, D is TRBD2 (6 bases). V was trimmed by 5 bases and J by 1 base, leaving 18 bases between them. The CDR3 covers 15 residues. Germline values: CDR1 DFQATT, CDR2 SNEGSKA (reference sequence). The CDR3 loop reads CSARKANGGSYEQYF. The DNA of the CDR3 is TGCAGTGCTCGAAAGGCCAACGGGGGTTCCTACGAGCAGTACTTC.

This clonotype was seen more than once but under ten times. The rearrangement links TRBV19 to TRBJ1-2; 7 nucleotides align to TRBD1. The CDR3 sequence is 13 residues long. Losses at the gene ends were 7 bases for V and 6 bases for J; bases not matched to a gene: 8. In germline, CDR1 is LNHDA, CDR2 SQIVND (reference sequence). The CDR3 DNA sequence: TGTGCCAGTAAGAACAGGGGAGTTGATGGCTACACCTTC. It translates to CASKNRGVDGYTF.

This clonotype was seen repeatedly, ten times or more. The chain combines TRBV29-1 with TRBJ2-1, with 8 bases identical to TRBD2. V was clipped by 4 bases and J by 5 bases; unmatched bases: 10. The germline V gene encodes CDR1 SQVTM and CDR2 ANQGSEA. There are 15 residues in the CDR3. The CDR3 spells CSVGSPAGDNNEQFF. In nucleotides, the CDR3 is TGCAGCGTTGGTTCTCCAGCGGGAGACAACAATGAGCAGTTCTTC.

A few counts support this clonotype. The chain is built from TRBV4-1 and TRBJ2-6, with D perhaps matching TRBD1 (6 bases). With 0 bases removed from V and 5 bases from J, the gap between germline ends came to 14 bases. The CDR3 spans 17 residues. The germline gives CDR1 MGHRA, CDR2 YSYEKL. The chain's CDR3 is CASSQDGTRGRANVLTF. The CDR3 nucleotides are TGCGCCAGCAGCCAAGACGGGACACGGGGTCGGGCCAACGTCCTGACTTTC.

This clonotype turned up a few times. The rearrangement links TRBV20-1 to TRBJ2-7; TRBD2 is a possible D gene (5 bases). The CDR3 extends over 15 amino acids. The ends were cut back, 1 base at V and 6 bases at J, with 19 bases in the middle. Germline V gene data show CDR1 as DFQATT and CDR2 as SNEGSKA (reference sequence). CDR3 nucleotides: TGCAGTGCTAGAGTGGGCAGCGGAGGTAGGAGCGAGCAGTACTTC. Residues: CSARVGSGGRSEQYF.

The chain uses TRBV7-9 and TRBJ1-5; possibly TRBD1 for D (5 bases). The CDR3 sequence is 15 residues long. V was clipped by 5 bases and J by 4 bases, with 15 bases between them. Germline V CDR1 and CDR2: SEHNR, FQNEAQ (reference sequence). DNA of the CDR3: TGTGCCAGCAGCCCCCCGGGACCTGAGAATCAGCCCCAGCATTTT. It is translated as CASSPPGPENQPQHF.

This clonotype appeared a few times. The genes are TRBV7-9 and TRBJ2-7, with a weak D call TRBD1 (6 bases). Germline values: CDR1 SEHNR, CDR2 FQNEAQ (reference sequence). V gave up 5 bases and J gave up 5 bases, with 19 bases separating them. The CDR3 has 15 amino acids. The CDR3, as DNA: TGTGCCAGCAGCGTCAGCTTACAGGGCCACCACGAGCAGTACTTC. Its protein product is CASSVSLQGHHEQYF. Drawing the rest from reference TRBV7-9 and TRBJ2-7, the complete variable domain is DTGVSQNPRHKITKRGQNVTFRCDPISEHNRLYWYRQTLGQGPEFLTYFQNEAQLEKSRLLSDRFSAERPKGSFSTLEIQRTEQGDSAMYLCASSVSLQGHHEQYFGPGTRLTVT.

The CDR3 loop is CASSYRTSGSTDTQYF. In nucleotides, the CDR3 is TGTGCCAGCAGTTATCGGACTAGCGGGAGCACAGATACGCAGTATTTT. This chain joins TRBV27 and TRBJ2-3; 11 bases map to TRBD2. J lost 0 bases, V lost 4 bases, and 3 bases had no gene match. There are 16 residues in the CDR3. From germline, CDR1 is MNHEY and CDR2 SMNVEV (reference sequence).

This clonotype was observed many times. This chain connects TRBV6-2 or TRBV6-3 to TRBJ1-2; the D gene is possibly TRBD1 (6 bases). From germline, CDR1 is MNHEY and CDR2 SVGEGT. V was trimmed by 8 bases and J by 7 bases, leaving 17 bases between them. The CDR3 totals 13 residues. Here the CDR3 DNA reads TGTGCCAGCCATTCTACGGGGGCGTTTGGCTACACCTTC. Protein product: CASHSTGAFGYTF.

This clonotype was counted ten times or more. CDR3 DNA sequence: TGTGCCAGCCGGCCCCGTAACTATGGCTACACCTTC. It translates to CASRPRNYGYTF. The chain combines TRBV9 with TRBJ1-2; D call uncertain. Germline V gives CDR1 SGDLS, CDR2 YYNGEE. The CDR3 runs 12 residues. Trimming removed 7 bases from V and 1 base from J, with 8 bases in between.

This chain joins TRBV14 and TRBJ1-1; D is undetermined. CDR1 is SGHDN, CDR2 FVKESK, per germline. This CDR3 has 12 residues. Trimming took 1 base from V and 5 from J, leaving 5 bases between them. The CDR3 nucleotides read TGTGCCAGCAGCCAAGTAAAAACTGAAGCTTTCTTT. It codes for CASSQVKTEAFF. Full variable domain (remainder filled in from reference TRBV14 and TRBJ1-1): EAGVTQFPSHSVIEKGQTVTLRCDPISGHDNLYWYRRVMGKEIKFLLHFVKESKQDESGMPNNRFLAERTGGTYSTLKVQPAELEDSGVYFCASSQVKTEAFFGQGTRLTVV.

The V call is TRBV2, the J call TRBJ2-7, with TRBD2 matching over 13 bases. Germline values: CDR1 SNHLY, CDR2 FYNNEI. V dropped 5 bases and J dropped 5; count of bases not matched to a gene: 6. The CDR3 runs to 15 residues. The CDR3 protein is CASSLLAGGPDEQYF. The DNA of the CDR3 is TGTGCCAGCAGTCTACTAGCGGGAGGGCCGGACGAGCAGTACTTC.

This rearrangement joins TRBV18 to TRBJ1-1; D is perhaps TRBD1 (6 bases). Trimming left V 5 bases short and J 0 bases short, with 10 bases between. The V gene's germline CDR1 is KGHSH and CDR2 LQKENI. This CDR3 is 14 amino acids long. The CDR3 sequence is CASSATGMNTEAFF. CDR3 DNA: TGTGCCAGCTCAGCGACAGGCATGAACACTGAAGCTTTCTTT.

This clonotype came up many times. The V and J genes are TRBV20-1 and TRBJ1-5, with no clear D. With 6 bases removed from V and 5 bases from J, the gap between germline ends came to 14 bases. Germline V gives CDR1 DFQATT, CDR2 SNEGSKA (reference sequence). The CDR3 length is 13 residues. CDR3 protein: CSAPDGLDQPQHF. The CDR3 DNA is TGCAGTGCGCCGGACGGTTTAGATCAGCCCCAGCATTTT.

This clonotype came up a few times. J is TRBJ1-1 and V is TRBV10-2; 10 bases map to TRBD1. J lost 4 bases, V lost 6 bases, and 5 bases had no gene match. CDR1 WSHSY and CDR2 SAAADI come from the germline V gene. CDR3 length: 14 amino acids. CDR3 sequence: CASRPGQGSTEAFF. CDR3 coding DNA: TGCGCCAGCAGACCGGGACAGGGGAGCACTGAAGCTTTCTTT.

This clonotype has only a few counts. CDR3 nucleotide sequence: TGTGCCAGCCTCCTCGCAGGGGGGGATGAGCAGTTCTTC. Protein sequence: CASLLAGGDEQFF. The gene calls are TRBV7-8 and TRBJ2-1; D tentatively reads TRBD1 or TRBD2 (7 bases each). Trimming cost V 8 bases and J 8 bases, with 16 bases left between them. The CDR3 runs 13 residues. Germline CDR1 reads SGHVS; CDR2 reads FQNEAQ.

This clonotype was found many times. The chain combines TRBV12-3 or TRBV12-4 with TRBJ1-5, with 8 bases aligning to TRBD1. Unmatched junction bases numbered 8, after V lost 6 bases and J lost 4 bases. This CDR3 has 15 amino acids. The chain's CDR3 is CASRTTGAQNQPQHF. DNA for the CDR3: TGTGCCAGCAGGACGACAGGGGCCCAAAATCAGCCCCAGCATTTT.